Listed below are T cell receptor beta chains from one sample, sequenced in a study of control samples from healthy donors and cancer patients. Some clones are missing from TCRdb's copy, which holds only in-frame ones; the method was immunoSEQ multiplex PCR. The sample holds about 120,000 clones, about 88% seen once. The source material was blood. Receptors were obtained from a woman in her 70s in good health. Both conserved end residues are part of each CDR3. A D gene is named only where the DNA matches it firmly. Clone size is given for some rows only: seen once, a few or many times, or a class if the clone is expanded.

V gene: TRBV5-1
J gene: TRBJ1-1
D gene: -
clone size: -
CDR3 DNA: TGCGCCAGCAGCGAAACCGGGACGCCGGGCACTGAAGCTTTCTTT
CDR3 protein: CASSETGTPGTEAFF

V gene: TRBV19
J gene: TRBJ1-1
D gene: TRBD1
clone size: -
CDR3 DNA: TGTGCCAGCCGACAATTGCAGGGGGGGAACACTGAAGCTTTCTTT
CDR3 protein: CASRQLQGGNTEAFF

V gene: TRBV18
J gene: TRBJ1-5
D gene: -
clone size: few
CDR3 DNA: TGTGCCAGCTCACTCGGACAGCCCTATCAGCCCCAGCATTTT
CDR3 protein: CASSLGQPYQPQHF

V gene: TRBV25-1
J gene: TRBJ1-6
D gene: -
clone size: -
CDR3 DNA: TGTGCCAGCAGTGAATCACAGGGAGCGAATTCACCCCTCCACTTT
CDR3 protein: CASSESQGANSPLHF

V gene: TRBV7-3
J gene: TRBJ2-7
D gene: TRBD1
clone size: few
CDR3 DNA: TGTGCCAGCAGCTTAACGGGCAGGGGGCCCCACGAGCAGTACTTC
CDR3 protein: CASSLTGRGPHEQYF

V gene: TRBV18
J gene: TRBJ1-6
D gene: TRBD1
clone size: -
CDR3 DNA: TGTGCCAGCTCAACAGGGTCCAGGGGGCTTAATTCACCCCTCCACTTT
CDR3 protein: CASSTGSRGLNSPLHF

V gene: TRBV5-4
J gene: TRBJ1-1
D gene: TRBD1
clone size: -
CDR3 DNA: TGTGCCAGCAGGTCCGACAGGGCGAACACTGAAGCTTTCTTT
CDR3 protein: CASRSDRANTEAFF

V gene: TRBV11-2
J gene: TRBJ2-3
D gene: -
clone size: -
CDR3 DNA: TGTGCCAGCAGCTCCTACCGAGGCAGGGACGCAGATACGCAGTATTTT
CDR3 protein: CASSSYRGRDADTQYF

V gene: TRBV27
J gene: TRBJ1-1
D gene: -
clone size: -
CDR3 DNA: TGTGCCAGCAAGGCAACAGGGAGGCCTGAAGCTTTCTTT
CDR3 protein: CASKATGRPEAFF

V gene: TRBV29-1
J gene: TRBJ2-7
D gene: -
clone size: -
CDR3 DNA: TGCAGCGCCTTCGAGGACCCCGCCTACGAGCAGTACTTC
CDR3 protein: CSAFEDPAYEQYF

V gene: TRBV6-1
J gene: TRBJ1-6
D gene: -
clone size: -
CDR3 DNA: TGTGCCAGCAGGGAAACCATGGCGGGCGTTAATTCACCCCTCCACTTT
CDR3 protein: CASRETMAGVNSPLHF